Listed below are T cell receptor beta chains from one sample, sequenced in a study of blood T cell repertoires in COVID-19. Produced via immunoSEQ multiplex PCR; TCRdb's table is partial and in-frame only. The data contain about 180,000 clones, approximately 90% of them singletons. The sequencing sample was made of peripheral blood. The receptors come from a woman aged 30 to 39 with active or convalescent COVID-19. The CDR3 runs from the conserved cysteine through the conserved F or W. A D gene is named only where the DNA matches it firmly. Where a row states a size, it is once, few, many or the class of an expanded clone; other rows omit it.

v_call	d_call	j_call	clone_size	cdr3_aa	cdr3_nt
TRBV15	TRBD1	TRBJ2-7	NA	CATSRGQGSYEQYF	TGTGCCACCAGCAGGGGACAGGGATCCTACGAGCAGTACTTC
TRBV2	TRBD1	TRBJ1-1	once	CASSGDRAIVTEAFF	TGTGCCAGCAGTGGGGACAGGGCCATCGTCACTGAAGCTTTCTTT
TRBV5-6	TRBD1	TRBJ1-2	NA	CASSPGQGGYTF	TGTGCCAGCAGCCCGGGACAGGGCGGCTACACCTTC
TRBV19	NA	TRBJ2-2	NA	CATRTANTGELFF	TGTGCCACCCGGACAGCGAACACCGGGGAGCTGTTTTTT
TRBV5-4	NA	TRBJ2-5	NA	CASSLALVGETQYF	TGTGCCAGCAGCTTAGCCCTGGTCGGGGAGACCCAGTACTTC
TRBV5-1	TRBD1	TRBJ2-7	NA	CASSPGQGMKAYEQYF	TGCGCCAGCAGCCCTGGACAGGGGATGAAGGCCTACGAGCAGTACTTC
TRBV29-1	NA	TRBJ1-2	NA	CSVEGPLYTF	TGCAGCGTTGAGGGGCCCCTCTACACCTTC
TRBV6-5	NA	TRBJ2-7	NA	CASSYSGGEQYF	TGTGCCAGCAGTTACTCAGGGGGCGAGCAGTACTTC
TRBV10-2	NA	TRBJ2-1	once	CASSESSTNEQFF	TGCGCCAGCAGTGAGTCTAGCACCAATGAGCAGTTCTTC
TRBV27	NA	TRBJ2-7	NA	CASSLFQDPYEQYF	TGTGCCAGCAGTTTATTCCAGGATCCCTACGAGCAGTACTTC
TRBV9	TRBD1	TRBJ1-4	NA	CASSDGTGRHEKLFF	TGTGCCAGCAGCGATGGGACAGGCCGCCACGAAAAACTGTTTTTT
TRBV11-2	NA	TRBJ1-1	few	CASSFSERVTEAFF	TGTGCCAGCAGCTTTTCGGAGAGGGTCACTGAAGCTTTCTTT
TRBV5-1	TRBD1	TRBJ1-2	NA	CASTPAGGANYGYTF	TGCGCCAGCACTCCTGCAGGGGGCGCTAACTATGGCTACACCTTC
TRBV7-9	NA	TRBJ2-2	NA	CASTKVRGELFF	TGTGCCAGCACCAAGGTGCGCGGGGAGCTGTTTTTT
TRBV20-1	NA	TRBJ1-6	NA	CSASVTTNSPLHF	TGCAGTGCTAGTGTCACGACAAATTCACCCCTCCACTTT
TRBV5-1	NA	TRBJ2-1	NA	CASSFPRDPYNEQFF	TGCGCCAGCAGCTTCCCGCGGGATCCCTACAATGAGCAGTTCTTC
TRBV9	NA	TRBJ1-1	NA	CASSENPGLEAFF	TGTGCCAGCAGTGAGAATCCGGGACTTGAAGCTTTCTTT
TRBV5-1	TRBD1	TRBJ1-6	NA	CASSLNPGQGAYNSPLHF	TGCGCCAGCAGCTTGAACCCGGGACAGGGGGCTTATAATTCACCCCTCCACTTT
TRBV29-1	NA	TRBJ1-1	NA	CSVAAGQEAFF	TGCAGCGTTGCTGCGGGCCAAGAAGCTTTCTTT
TRBV5-1	NA	TRBJ2-5	once	CASSLVGSGQETQYF	TGCGCCAGCAGCTTAGTCGGCTCGGGCCAAGAGACCCAGTACTTC
TRBV7-2	NA	TRBJ1-2	once	CASSEPGGYGYTF	TGTGCCAGCAGCGAACCGGGGGGTTATGGCTACACCTTC
TRBV7-2	TRBD1	TRBJ2-1	NA	CASSSRTGGYNEQFF	TGTGCCAGCAGCAGCCGGACAGGGGGTTACAATGAGCAGTTCTTC
TRBV25-1	TRBD1	TRBJ2-1	NA	CASSEPRQGKNEQFF	TGTGCCAGCAGTGAACCCCGACAGGGTAAGAATGAGCAGTTCTTC
TRBV12-5	NA	TRBJ1-5	NA	CASGLDPGYSNQPQHF	TGTGCTAGTGGTCTAGACCCGGGGTATAGCAATCAGCCCCAGCATTTT
TRBV5-1	NA	TRBJ1-6	NA	CASSSHGQSYNSPLHF	TGCGCCAGCAGCTCCCACGGACAGTCTTATAATTCACCCCTCCACTTT
TRBV6-6	TRBD1	TRBJ1-1	NA	CASRRSWDRTNTEAFF	TGTGCCAGCAGACGATCCTGGGACAGAACGAACACTGAAGCTTTCTTT
TRBV18	NA	TRBJ1-1	NA	CASSPFGAKDTEAFF	TGTGCCAGCTCACCATTTGGGGCGAAGGACACTGAAGCTTTCTTT
TRBV2	TRBD1	TRBJ1-6	NA	CASSPRQGLGSPLHF	TGTGCCAGCAGCCCGAGACAGGGGTTGGGTTCACCCCTCCACTTT
TRBV15	NA	TRBJ1-2	NA	CATSRDSDWANYGYTF	TGTGCCACCAGCAGGGACAGCGACTGGGCTAACTATGGCTACACCTTC
TRBV5-1	NA	TRBJ1-1	NA	CASSLRFTGRNTEAFF	TGCGCCAGCAGCTTGCGGTTTACGGGGAGAAACACTGAAGCTTTCTTT
TRBV19	TRBD1	TRBJ1-1	NA	CASSMTDRGRTEAFF	TGTGCCAGTAGTATGACGGACAGGGGGCGGACTGAAGCTTTCTTT
TRBV5-4	NA	TRBJ1-1	NA	CASSLLDGGTEAFF	TGTGCCAGCAGCTTGCTCGATGGGGGGACTGAAGCTTTCTTT
TRBV11-2	NA	TRBJ2-3	NA	CASSRTGNTQYF	TGTGCCAGCAGCCGGACTGGTAATACGCAGTATTTT
TRBV6-6	TRBD1	TRBJ2-1	NA	CASSQGTGYNEQFF	TGTGCCAGCAGCCAAGGGACAGGCTACAATGAGCAGTTCTTC
TRBV3-1/TRBV3-2	NA	TRBJ2-6	NA	CASSQRAVSANVLTF	TGTGCCAGCAGCCAGAGGGCAGTCTCAGCCAACGTCCTGACTTTC
TRBV3-1/TRBV3-2	TRBD1	TRBJ1-2	NA	CASSPGTADYGYTF	TGTGCCAGCAGCCCGGGGACAGCTGACTATGGCTACACCTTC
TRBV5-1	TRBD1	TRBJ1-1	NA	CASSSGQVNTEAFF	TGCGCCAGCAGCTCGGGACAGGTGAACACTGAAGCTTTCTTT
TRBV5-6	TRBD2	TRBJ2-3	NA	CASSETSGGYTDTQYF	TGTGCCAGCAGCGAAACTAGCGGGGGATACACAGATACGCAGTATTTT
TRBV5-6	TRBD1	TRBJ1-4	NA	CASSSPLRDRSEKLFF	TGTGCCAGCAGCTCACCTCTCCGGGACAGGAGTGAAAAACTGTTTTTT
TRBV6-4	NA	TRBJ2-7	NA	CASSDEIPVETYEQYF	TGTGCCAGCAGTGACGAGATTCCGGTTGAGACCTACGAGCAGTACTTC
TRBV30	TRBD1	TRBJ1-4	NA	CAWSRRDRVGELFF	TGTGCCTGGAGTAGGCGGGACAGGGTGGGAGAACTGTTTTTT
TRBV30	NA	TRBJ1-3	NA	CAWNSYSGNTIYF	TGTGCCTGGAACAGCTACTCTGGAAACACCATATATTTT
TRBV27	TRBD1	TRBJ2-7	NA	CASSLRDRGYEQYF	TGTGCCAGCAGTTTACGGGACAGGGGCTACGAGCAGTACTTC
TRBV11-3	TRBD1	TRBJ1-1	NA	CASSLHRGRNTEAFF	TGTGCCAGCAGCTTACACAGGGGGCGGAACACTGAAGCTTTCTTT
TRBV27	NA	TRBJ1-5	NA	CASSLTGTHQPQHF	TGTGCCAGCAGTTTAACCGGGACACACCAGCCCCAGCATTTT
TRBV28	NA	TRBJ2-1	NA	CASSLRSFEQFF	TGTGCCAGCAGTTTACGGTCTTTTGAGCAGTTCTTC
TRBV19	TRBD2	TRBJ2-1	NA	CASSQGTRSSNEQFF	TGTGCCAGTAGCCAAGGGACTAGATCAAGCAATGAGCAGTTCTTC
TRBV4-1	NA	TRBJ2-2	NA	CASSQERRSAPSSPGELFF	TGCGCCAGCAGCCAAGAAAGGAGATCGGCGCCTTCTTCTCCCGGGGAGCTGTTTTTT
TRBV30	NA	TRBJ1-2	NA	CAWGSGSGIRSYGYTF	TGTGCCTGGGGGTCGGGCAGCGGAATTCGAAGCTATGGCTACACCTTC
TRBV28	TRBD2	TRBJ2-1	NA	CASTVGLAGGYEQFF	TGTGCCAGCACCGTTGGGCTAGCGGGAGGGTATGAGCAGTTCTTC
TRBV3-1/TRBV3-2	NA	TRBJ1-1	NA	CASSLQGMDTEAFF	TGTGCCAGCAGCCTCCAGGGGATGGACACTGAAGCTTTCTTT
TRBV5-1	TRBD2	TRBJ2-1	NA	CASSGDSGGAWNEQFF	TGCGCCAGCAGCGGTGATAGCGGGGGGGCTTGGAATGAGCAGTTCTTC
TRBV7-8	NA	TRBJ1-5	once	CASSEARGFNQPQHF	TGTGCCAGCAGCGAGGCCCGGGGGTTCAATCAGCCCCAGCATTTT
TRBV11-2	NA	TRBJ1-1	NA	CASSSDRNTEAFF	TGTGCCAGCAGCTCGGACAGGAACACTGAAGCTTTCTTT